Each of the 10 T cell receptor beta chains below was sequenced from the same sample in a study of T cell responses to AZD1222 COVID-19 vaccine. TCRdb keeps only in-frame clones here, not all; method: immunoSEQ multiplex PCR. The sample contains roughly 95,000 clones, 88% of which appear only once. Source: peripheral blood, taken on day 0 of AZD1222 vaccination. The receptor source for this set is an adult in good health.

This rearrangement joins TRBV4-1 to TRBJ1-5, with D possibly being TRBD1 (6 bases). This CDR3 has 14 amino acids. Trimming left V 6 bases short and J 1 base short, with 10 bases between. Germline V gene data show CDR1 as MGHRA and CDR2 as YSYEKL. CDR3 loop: CASSTGLSNQPQHF. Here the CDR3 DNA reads TGCGCCAGCAGTACAGGGTTAAGCAATCAGCCCCAGCATTTT.

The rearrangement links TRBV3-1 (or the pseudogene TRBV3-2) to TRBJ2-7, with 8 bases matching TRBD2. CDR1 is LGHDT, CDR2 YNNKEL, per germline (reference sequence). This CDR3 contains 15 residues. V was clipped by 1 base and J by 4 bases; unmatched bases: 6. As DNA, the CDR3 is TGTGCCAGCAGCCAAGGCAGCGGGAGAGAGTACGAGCAGTACTTC. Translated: CASSQGSGREYEQYF.

CDR3 DNA: TGCGCCAGCAGTGAACTCCCTCCGACAGGGAATTACGAGCAGTACTTC. It yields the protein CASSELPPTGNYEQYF. This chain uses TRBV10-1 with TRBJ2-7, with TRBD1 matching over 7 bases. Trimming cost V 3 bases and J 4 bases; bases outside gene matches: 12. CDR1 and CDR2 (germline): WNHNN, SYGVQD (reference sequence). The CDR3 is made up of 16 amino acids.

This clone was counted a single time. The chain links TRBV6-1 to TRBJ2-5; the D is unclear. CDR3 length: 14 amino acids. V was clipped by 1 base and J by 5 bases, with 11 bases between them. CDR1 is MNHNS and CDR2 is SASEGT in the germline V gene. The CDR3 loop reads CASSEVVSTETQYF. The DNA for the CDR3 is TGTGCCAGCAGTGAAGTGGTGAGCACGGAGACCCAGTACTTC.

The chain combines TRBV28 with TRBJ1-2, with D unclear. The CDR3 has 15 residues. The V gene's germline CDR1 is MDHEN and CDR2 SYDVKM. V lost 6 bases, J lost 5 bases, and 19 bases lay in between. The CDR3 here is CASSPPSETKYGYTF. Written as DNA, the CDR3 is TGTGCCAGCAGCCCCCCCTCGGAGACCAAATATGGCTACACCTTC.

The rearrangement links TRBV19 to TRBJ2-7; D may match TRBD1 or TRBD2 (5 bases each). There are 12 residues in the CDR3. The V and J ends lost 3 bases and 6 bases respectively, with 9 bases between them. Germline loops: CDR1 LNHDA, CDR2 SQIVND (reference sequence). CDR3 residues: CASSISGSEQYF. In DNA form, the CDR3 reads TGTGCCAGTAGTATTTCAGGGAGCGAGCAGTACTTC.

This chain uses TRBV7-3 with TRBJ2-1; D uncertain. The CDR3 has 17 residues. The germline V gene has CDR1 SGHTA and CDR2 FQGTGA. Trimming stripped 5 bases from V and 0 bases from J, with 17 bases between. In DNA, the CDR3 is TGTGCCAGCAGCCCGGACCTTAAGACTCGCTCCTACAATGAGCAGTTCTTC. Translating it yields CASSPDLKTRSYNEQFF.

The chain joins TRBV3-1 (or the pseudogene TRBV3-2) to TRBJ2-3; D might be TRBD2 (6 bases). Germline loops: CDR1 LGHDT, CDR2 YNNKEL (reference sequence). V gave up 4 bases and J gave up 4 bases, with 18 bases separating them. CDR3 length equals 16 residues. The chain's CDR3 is CASSPKLLARPDTQYF. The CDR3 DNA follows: TGTGCCAGCAGCCCCAAGTTACTAGCTCGCCCAGATACGCAGTATTTT.

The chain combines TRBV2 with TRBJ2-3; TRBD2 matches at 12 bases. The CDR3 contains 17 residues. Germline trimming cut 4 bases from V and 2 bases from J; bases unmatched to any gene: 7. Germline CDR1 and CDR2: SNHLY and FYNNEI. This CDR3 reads CASSARLAGDFTDTQYF. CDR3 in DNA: TGTGCCAGCAGTGCAAGACTAGCGGGAGATTTCACAGATACGCAGTATTTT.

DNA for the CDR3: TGTGCCAGCCAGAGGCAGGGGACCTCACCCCTCCACTTT. This encodes CASQRQGTSPLHF. This chain connects TRBV25-1 to TRBJ1-6, with a weak D call TRBD1 (6 bases). This CDR3 is 13 amino acids long. The V gene lost 8 bases and the J gene lost 10 bases, with 15 bases spanning the gap. Germline V gene lookup returns CDR1 MGHDK and CDR2 SYGVNS.